Sequencing of this T cell receptor beta chain was carried out in a study of neoadjuvant anti-PD-1 for oral cavity cancer. The table lists this clone with a few counts. Time point specified: after neoadjuvant nivolumab, at surgical resection. The assay was immunoSEQ multiplex PCR, and TCRdb's table has in-frame clones only and misses some. The data contain about 12,000 clones, about two thirds of them singletons. This CDR3 is 16 amino acids long. Germline V gene sequence: CDR1 ENHRY, CDR2 SYGVKD. V lost 1 base to trimming and J lost 4 bases; unmatched junction nucleotides: 7. The TCR originated in a person between 40 and 80 years old with oral cavity squamous cell carcinoma. The chain is built from TRBV10-3 and TRBJ1-2; 9 nucleotides line up with TRBD1. Sequences were derived from PBMCs, sampled after nivolumab (anti-PD-1) treatment. The chain's CDR3 is CAISELWDRVGYGYTF. The CDR3 region has the DNA TGTGCCATCAGTGAGTTATGGGACAGGGTTGGCTATGGCTACACCTTC.